The rows below give T cell receptor beta chains drawn from one sample of a study of blood T cell repertoires in COVID-19. Some clones are missing from TCRdb's copy, which holds only in-frame ones; the method was immunoSEQ multiplex PCR. In the table there are under 250,000 clones, approximately 84% of which are singletons. The material sequenced was PBMCs or T cells enriched from blood (not recorded which). The receptors shown here come from a man aged 60 to 75 who had recovered from COVID-19. CDR3s include the opening cysteine and the closing phenylalanine or tryptophan. A D gene is named only where the DNA matches it firmly. Clone size is stated in some rows and not others, as once, few, many or a class when expanded.

v_call	j_call	d_call	clone_size	cdr3_nt	cdr3_aa
TRBV3-1/TRBV3-2	TRBJ1-6	NA	few	TGTGCCAGCAGCCAAGATTCCCTGTCCCTCCACTTT	CASSQDSLSLHF
TRBV21-1	TRBJ2-2	NA	NA	TGTGCCAGCGGCTACGTCGGGTGCGCATTGAACACCGGGGAGCTGTTTTTT	CASGYVGCALNTGELFF
TRBV6-1	TRBJ1-3	NA	few	TGTGCCAGCAGTGCCACCCCGACAGCTCGCTCTGGAAACACCATATATTTT	CASSATPTARSGNTIYF
TRBV4-3	TRBJ2-5	TRBD1	NA	TGCGCCAGCAGCCAAACGGGGACAGGGTCCCAAGAGACCCAGTACTTC	CASSQTGTGSQETQYF
TRBV9	TRBJ2-1	TRBD1	NA	TGTGCCAGCAGCGTAGCTACAGGGGATGAGCAGTTCTTC	CASSVATGDEQFF
TRBV7-9	TRBJ1-2	NA	NA	TGTGCCAGCAGCTTGGCAGGGGAGGGCTATGGCTACACCTTC	CASSLAGEGYGYTF
TRBV19	TRBJ2-4	TRBD1	NA	TGTGCCAGTAGTATTAACTTGGGACAGAAAAACATTCAGTACTTC	CASSINLGQKNIQYF
TRBV19	TRBJ1-1	NA	NA	TGTGCCACTTTTCCGCAGGGGCGGGTGACTGAAGCTTTCTTT	CATFPQGRVTEAFF
TRBV19	TRBJ2-1	TRBD2	NA	TGTGCCAGTATCGGGGCGGGGGTTACCCATGAGCAGTTCTTC	CASIGAGVTHEQFF
TRBV19	TRBJ1-6	NA	NA	TGTGCCAGTAGTATCGGTAACTCCTATAATTCACCCCTCCACTTT	CASSIGNSYNSPLHF
TRBV9	TRBJ2-3	NA	NA	TGTGCCAGCAGCACGAGGCCAGGGTCCTCTAGCACAGATACGCAGTATTTT	CASSTRPGSSSTDTQYF
TRBV6-5	TRBJ1-5	NA	NA	TGTGCCAGCAACACACAGGGTGGTAGGCAGCATTTT	CASNTQGGRQHF
TRBV6-5	TRBJ1-2	TRBD1	NA	TGTGCCAGCAGTAGCGCCGGGACAGAGTATGGCTACACCTTC	CASSSAGTEYGYTF
TRBV21-1	TRBJ1-5	NA	NA	TGTGCCAGCAGCAAAGAGGGACAGGATCAGCCCCAGCATTTT	CASSKEGQDQPQHF
TRBV3-1/TRBV3-2	TRBJ1-6	TRBD1	NA	TGTGCCAGCAGCCAAGAACAGGGGGCGGCTTCACCCCTCCACTTT	CASSQEQGAASPLHF
TRBV18	TRBJ2-3	TRBD1	NA	TGTGCCAGCTCACAACAGGGGGCTGGCACAGATACGCAGTATTTT	CASSQQGAGTDTQYF
TRBV6-5	TRBJ2-4	TRBD2	once	TGTGCCAGCAGTTACTCGAGGTGGAGCGGGAGGGGCATTCAGTACTTC	CASSYSRWSGRGIQYF
TRBV6-2/TRBV6-3	TRBJ1-3	NA	NA	TGTGCCAGCAGTTACTATCCGGGTCTCTCTGGAAACACCATATATTTT	CASSYYPGLSGNTIYF
TRBV7-9	TRBJ1-1	TRBD1	NA	TGTGCCAGCAGCTTAGACAACAGGGGGTCTGAAGCTTTCTTT	CASSLDNRGSEAFF
TRBV11-3	TRBJ1-4	NA	NA	TGTGCCAGCAGCTTATTTCGTCCAGCAACTAATGAAAAACTGTTTTTT	CASSLFRPATNEKLFF
TRBV6-5	TRBJ2-1	TRBD1	NA	TGTGCCAGCCGGAAGGACAGGGGGGAGTACAATGAGCAGTTCTTC	CASRKDRGEYNEQFF
TRBV6-5	TRBJ2-5	TRBD1	NA	TGTGCCAGCAGGGCTACAGGGGACCAAGAGACCCAGTACTTC	CASRATGDQETQYF
TRBV27	TRBJ2-7	NA	NA	TGTGCCAGCAGTTTAACCAGGGAATCATCCTACGAGCAGTACTTC	CASSLTRESSYEQYF
TRBV29-1	TRBJ1-2	NA	NA	TGCAGCGTTGGGGGCCAGGACTATGGCTACACCTTC	CSVGGQDYGYTF
TRBV7-2	TRBJ2-1	TRBD2	NA	TGTGCCAGCAGTCCTAGCGGCCAGTCCTACAATGAGCAGTTCTTC	CASSPSGQSYNEQFF
TRBV11-2	TRBJ2-5	TRBD1	NA	TGTGCCAGCAGCTTACAGGGGGCTGGGGAGACCCAGTACTTC	CASSLQGAGETQYF
TRBV11-3	TRBJ2-2	TRBD2	few	TGTGCCAGCAGCCCCCGGGGGGGGAACGGCGGGGAGCTGTTTTTT	CASSPRGGNGGELFF
TRBV5-4	TRBJ2-2	TRBD2	once	TGTGCCAGCAGCAAGGGACTAGCGGGGGGAAACACCGGGGAGCTGTTTTTT	CASSKGLAGGNTGELFF
TRBV7-9	TRBJ2-3	NA	NA	TGTGCCAGCAGCCCTAGAAGCGCAGATACGCAGTATTTT	CASSPRSADTQYF
TRBV10-3	TRBJ2-2	TRBD1	NA	TGTGCCATCAGTGATTCCGTTGGACAGGGAAGCGGGGAGCTGTTTTTT	CAISDSVGQGSGELFF
TRBV3-1/TRBV3-2	TRBJ2-2	NA	NA	TGTGCCAGCAGAGAATGGAGCACCGGGGAGCTGTTTTTT	CASREWSTGELFF
TRBV2	TRBJ1-5	NA	NA	TGTGCCAGCAGGGGCCCCGAGTTTTCGGGCAATCAGCCCCAGCATTTT	CASRGPEFSGNQPQHF
TRBV7-3	TRBJ1-1	NA	once	TGTGCCAGCAGCGTACAGGGTGGGGTTGGCACTGAAGCTTTCTTT	CASSVQGGVGTEAFF
TRBV5-1	TRBJ2-3	TRBD2	NA	TGCGCCAGCAGCTTCGGGACTAGCGGGGGGGCCGGCACAGATACGCAGTATTTT	CASSFGTSGGAGTDTQYF
TRBV3-1/TRBV3-2	TRBJ1-5	NA	NA	TGTGCCAGCAGCCCTCCCGGCAATCAGCCCCAGCATTTT	CASSPPGNQPQHF
TRBV5-1	TRBJ1-6	TRBD1	NA	TGCGCCAGCAGCTTAAAGACAGGGAACAATTCACCCCTCCACTTT	CASSLKTGNNSPLHF
TRBV2	TRBJ1-1	TRBD1	NA	TGTGCCAGCAGTCCTCAGGGGGGCACTGAAGCTTTCTTT	CASSPQGGTEAFF
TRBV7-9	TRBJ1-1	NA	few	TGTGCCAGCAGCAGAGAGGGGGTTGGCACTGAAGCTTTCTTT	CASSREGVGTEAFF
TRBV19	TRBJ1-2	NA	NA	TGTGCCAGTAGTATATCGACATATGATAACTATGGCTACACCTTC	CASSISTYDNYGYTF
TRBV7-9	TRBJ1-2	NA	NA	TGTGCCAGCAGCTTAGCGGGTCGGCAGAGGACACACTATGGCTACACCTTC	CASSLAGRQRTHYGYTF
TRBV30	TRBJ1-1	NA	NA	TGTGCCTGGCGCCCGTTCTTGGGTCAGGGCACTGAAGCTTTCTTT	CAWRPFLGQGTEAFF
TRBV24-1	TRBJ1-5	NA	NA	TGTGCCACCAGTGACCCCGGAGAGAATCAGCCCCAGCATTTT	CATSDPGENQPQHF
TRBV4-2	TRBJ1-5	NA	NA	TGTGCCAGCAGTGCCACAGATAGCAATCAGCCCCAGCATTTT	CASSATDSNQPQHF
TRBV7-8	TRBJ1-2	NA	NA	TGTGCCAGCAGCCAAGCCTGGGCCGGGGATCCCTATGGCTACACCTTC	CASSQAWAGDPYGYTF
TRBV18	TRBJ1-1	TRBD1	NA	TGTGCCAGCTCATCCCTAACAGGGGGGACTGAAGCTTTCTTT	CASSSLTGGTEAFF
TRBV14	TRBJ2-7	NA	few	TGTGCCAGCAGCGCCTTGAGGTCCCCGGAACCGTACTTC	CASSALRSPEPYF
TRBV7-2	TRBJ2-3	NA	NA	TGTGCCAGCAGCTTGATGACAGAAGCCGGGCTGCAGTATTTT	CASSLMTEAGLQYF
TRBV5-5	TRBJ2-3	NA	NA	TGTGCCAGCAGCCAGGACACAGATACGCAGTATTTT	CASSQDTDTQYF
TRBV10-2	TRBJ2-3	NA	NA	TGCGCCAGCAGTGGCCTTCTTGGCCACACAGATACGCAGTATTTT	CASSGLLGHTDTQYF
TRBV6-2/TRBV6-3	TRBJ2-7	NA	NA	TGTGCCAGCAGCCCCGGACTCTCCCTGGAGCAGTACTTC	CASSPGLSLEQYF
TRBV11-2	TRBJ1-6	TRBD1	once	TGTGCCAGCAGCTTACAGGGGGGATCACCCCTCCACTTT	CASSLQGGSPLHF
TRBV20-1	TRBJ1-5	NA	NA	TGCAGTGCTAGTCGACAGAATCAGCCCCAGCATTTT	CSASRQNQPQHF
TRBV12-3/TRBV12-4	TRBJ2-2	NA	NA	TGTGCCAGCAGGGGCCGGAACACCGGGGAGCTGTTTTTT	CASRGRNTGELFF
TRBV5-8	TRBJ1-1	NA	NA	TGTGCCAGCAGCTTGGACAGGGTCTCGAACACTGAAGCTTTCTTT	CASSLDRVSNTEAFF